This section outlines one T cell receptor beta chain sequence together with its context. Libraries were prepared by immunoSEQ multiplex PCR; TCRdb keeps only in-frame clonotypes and omits some of them. The table records some 25,000 clones, approximately 78% of them present only once. The CDR3 consists of 13 residues. Per germline, CDR1 LGHDT and CDR2 YNNKEL (reference sequence). Trimming took off 0 bases at V and 6 bases at J, with 8 bases between the two ends. The sample originates from a study of control samples from healthy donors and cancer patients. Sequencing input: PBMCs. This chain links TRBV3-1 (or the pseudogene TRBV3-2) with TRBJ1-1, with a tentative D call TRBD1 (5 bases). This receptor was taken from a man aged 60-69 years with colorectal cancer. CDR3 DNA sequence: TGTGCCAGCAGCCAAGACTGGGACGCTGAAGCTTTCTTT. Its protein is CASSQDWDAEAFF.